This record covers a single TCR beta chain. Its antigen is still unknown. The sample comes from a study of shared clonotypes between healthy human individuals. Background on the study: Researchers assigned three CD4 naive, three CD4 memory, two CD8 naive and one CD8 memory plate to each donor.

Germline CDR1 reads MNHNY; CDR2 reads SVGAGI (reference sequence). Trimming cost V 8 bases and J 2 bases; bases outside gene matches: 9. This CDR3 region has 15 residues. The naive CD8 subset, CD45RO-negative cells positively selected for CCR7, excluded terminally differentiated effector memory CD45RA+ cells. Overall study results and limits: Some naive CD4 clonotypes, roughly 4.5%, turned up in common across four donors.

Deep-level running was used for the assay. Only in-frame clones appear in the TCRdb table, and some are missing; sequencing was by immunoSEQ multiplex PCR. The sample holds roughly 2,000,000 clones, about 94% seen once. The clonotype comes from a man between 18 and 35 years old in good health. Some clones in this sample may be carry-over from other donors' samples. The chain carries TRBV6-6 and TRBJ2-7; 10 positions match TRBD1. Input material: naive CD8+ T cells from PBMCs. CDR3 in DNA: TGTGCCAGCCGCGAAAAGGACAGGGGGGCCTACGAGCAGTACTTC. Translating gives CASREKDRGAYEQYF.